This is a list of T cell receptor beta chains from one sample in a study of blood T cell repertoires in COVID-19. Libraries were prepared by immunoSEQ multiplex PCR; TCRdb keeps only in-frame clonotypes and omits some of them. The table includes hundreds of thousands of clones, 89% detected once. Sequencing was performed on peripheral blood. Source of these receptors: a woman in her sixties or seventies with acute or convalescent COVID-19. CDR3s include the opening cysteine and the closing phenylalanine or tryptophan. The order of the fields is J gene, D gene, clone size, V gene, CDR3 DNA, CDR3 protein. The D gene is left open where the match is weak. A clone size is listed for some rows: how often the clone was seen (once, few, many), or a class if it is expanded.

j_call: TRBJ1-1
d_call: NA
clone_size: NA
v_call: TRBV6-1
cdr3_nt: TGTGCCAGCAGTGAAATGAGGAAAAACACTGAAGCTTTCTTT
cdr3_aa: CASSEMRKNTEAFF

j_call: TRBJ1-2
d_call: NA
clone_size: NA
v_call: TRBV7-9
cdr3_nt: TGTGCCAGCAGCCCTCCGGCCAGGGCGGACTATGGCTACACCTTC
cdr3_aa: CASSPPARADYGYTF

j_call: TRBJ2-6
d_call: NA
clone_size: NA
v_call: TRBV5-4
cdr3_nt: TGTGCCAGCAGCGCCGGGTCCTACTCTGGGGCCAACGTCCTGACTTTC
cdr3_aa: CASSAGSYSGANVLTF

j_call: TRBJ1-5
d_call: NA
clone_size: NA
v_call: TRBV5-5
cdr3_nt: TGTGCCAGCAGCTTGGTGATGGGGCAGCAGCGCAATCAGCCCCAGCATTTT
cdr3_aa: CASSLVMGQQRNQPQHF

j_call: TRBJ1-2
d_call: NA
clone_size: NA
v_call: TRBV30
cdr3_nt: TGTGCCTGGGTTAGAATGCAGGCTTCGGCTCCGGCCTTC
cdr3_aa: CAWVRMQASAPAF

j_call: TRBJ2-7
d_call: NA
clone_size: NA
v_call: TRBV10-3
cdr3_nt: TGTGCCATCAGTGACCAATCCTACGAGCAGTACTTC
cdr3_aa: CAISDQSYEQYF

j_call: TRBJ2-7
d_call: TRBD1
clone_size: NA
v_call: TRBV7-9
cdr3_nt: TGTGCCAGCAGCTTAGGGGGACAGGGTTTCAATCTGTACTTC
cdr3_aa: CASSLGGQGFNLYF

j_call: TRBJ1-4
d_call: NA
clone_size: NA
v_call: TRBV28
cdr3_nt: TGTGCCAGCAGTCCCTCCGGTCCCTTTACTAATGAAAAACTGTTTTTT
cdr3_aa: CASSPSGPFTNEKLFF

j_call: TRBJ2-7
d_call: TRBD2
clone_size: NA
v_call: TRBV2
cdr3_nt: TGTGCCAGCAGTAAGGCACTAGCGGTGGTCTACGAGCAGTACTTC
cdr3_aa: CASSKALAVVYEQYF

j_call: TRBJ2-7
d_call: NA
clone_size: once
v_call: TRBV5-4
cdr3_nt: TGTGCCAGCAGCGCCGGGACTCGACAGTACTTC
cdr3_aa: CASSAGTRQYF

j_call: TRBJ1-4
d_call: NA
clone_size: NA
v_call: TRBV4-1
cdr3_nt: TGCGCCAGCAGCGAAGAGTCGGGGTTTAATGAAAAACTGTTTTTT
cdr3_aa: CASSEESGFNEKLFF

j_call: TRBJ1-6
d_call: NA
clone_size: NA
v_call: TRBV7-9
cdr3_nt: TGTGCCAGCAGCTACTCCAGGGATTCACCCCTCCACTTT
cdr3_aa: CASSYSRDSPLHF

j_call: TRBJ2-7
d_call: NA
clone_size: few
v_call: TRBV4-2
cdr3_nt: TGTGCCAGCAGCCAAGAATCGACTGACGTCTACGAGCAGTACTTC
cdr3_aa: CASSQESTDVYEQYF

j_call: TRBJ1-1
d_call: TRBD1
clone_size: NA
v_call: TRBV9
cdr3_nt: TGTGCCAGCAGCGCCGGGACAGGGATGTACACTGAAGCTTTCTTT
cdr3_aa: CASSAGTGMYTEAFF

j_call: TRBJ1-2
d_call: NA
clone_size: few
v_call: TRBV5-4
cdr3_nt: TGTGCCAGCAGCCTGGACAGATTACCCTATGGCTACACCTTC
cdr3_aa: CASSLDRLPYGYTF

j_call: TRBJ2-2
d_call: TRBD2
clone_size: NA
v_call: TRBV7-2
cdr3_nt: TGTGCCAGCAGCTTAGTAGCGGGGAACCCGAACACCGGGGAGCTGTTTTTT
cdr3_aa: CASSLVAGNPNTGELFF

j_call: TRBJ2-1
d_call: NA
clone_size: NA
v_call: TRBV27
cdr3_nt: TGTGCCAGCAGTCCCCCTCAGGGGCTTGAGCAGTTCTTC
cdr3_aa: CASSPPQGLEQFF

j_call: TRBJ1-4
d_call: TRBD1
clone_size: NA
v_call: TRBV30
cdr3_nt: TGTGCCTGGAGTGTCCGCCAGGGGGCATCAGCTAATGAAAAACTGTTTTTT
cdr3_aa: CAWSVRQGASANEKLFF

j_call: TRBJ2-1
d_call: NA
clone_size: NA
v_call: TRBV6-2/TRBV6-3
cdr3_nt: TGTGCCAGCAGTGGCCGGGACAGACTAGGCAATGAGCAGTTCTTC
cdr3_aa: CASSGRDRLGNEQFF

j_call: TRBJ2-1
d_call: NA
clone_size: NA
v_call: TRBV27
cdr3_nt: TGTGCCAGCAGTTTATTCCCCTCTGCCGGGAGATCTTACAATGAGCAGTTCTTC
cdr3_aa: CASSLFPSAGRSYNEQFF

j_call: TRBJ2-7
d_call: TRBD1
clone_size: NA
v_call: TRBV7-2
cdr3_nt: TGTGCCAGCAGCTCGAGGGACAGGGGTAACGAGCAGTACTTC
cdr3_aa: CASSSRDRGNEQYF

j_call: TRBJ1-2
d_call: NA
clone_size: NA
v_call: TRBV4-3
cdr3_nt: TGCGCCAGCAGCCCCTCGGGTCGTGACGGCTACACCTTC
cdr3_aa: CASSPSGRDGYTF

j_call: TRBJ1-5
d_call: NA
clone_size: NA
v_call: TRBV4-1
cdr3_nt: TGCGCCAGCAGCCCCCCAGGGAACAATCAGCCCCAGCATTTT
cdr3_aa: CASSPPGNNQPQHF

j_call: TRBJ1-2
d_call: NA
clone_size: NA
v_call: TRBV6-5
cdr3_nt: TGTGCCAGCGGAACGGCCCGGGGACATAGGCTTTCCACCTTC
cdr3_aa: CASGTARGHRLSTF

j_call: TRBJ1-2
d_call: TRBD1
clone_size: NA
v_call: TRBV24-1
cdr3_nt: TGTGCCACCAGTGAGCGGACAGGGCCTGGCTACACCTTC
cdr3_aa: CATSERTGPGYTF

j_call: TRBJ1-1
d_call: NA
clone_size: NA
v_call: TRBV6-5
cdr3_nt: TGTGCCAGCAGTTACCTCTCGGGAGGGACTGAAGCTTTCTTT
cdr3_aa: CASSYLSGGTEAFF

j_call: TRBJ2-7
d_call: TRBD2
clone_size: NA
v_call: TRBV18
cdr3_nt: TGTGCCAGCTCACCAGGTAGCGGGGGATACGAGCAGTACTTC
cdr3_aa: CASSPGSGGYEQYF

j_call: TRBJ2-5
d_call: NA
clone_size: NA
v_call: TRBV7-3
cdr3_nt: TGTGCCAGCAGCTCTTCGACAATCCGTCAAGAGACCCAGTACTTC
cdr3_aa: CASSSSTIRQETQYF

j_call: TRBJ1-2
d_call: NA
clone_size: NA
v_call: TRBV28
cdr3_nt: TGTGCCAGCAGCAGGGGAAACTATGGCTACACCTTC
cdr3_aa: CASSRGNYGYTF

j_call: TRBJ1-5
d_call: NA
clone_size: NA
v_call: TRBV30
cdr3_nt: TGTGCCTGGAGTGACGAGGGGCGCGGGAACAATCAGCCCCAGCATTTT
cdr3_aa: CAWSDEGRGNNQPQHF

j_call: TRBJ2-1
d_call: NA
clone_size: NA
v_call: TRBV27
cdr3_nt: TGTGCCAGCAGTTCCCGGGCCCCTAGCGCTGGGGATGAGCAGTTCTTC
cdr3_aa: CASSSRAPSAGDEQFF

j_call: TRBJ2-7
d_call: TRBD1
clone_size: medium-sized
v_call: TRBV5-1
cdr3_nt: TGCGCCAGCCAGGGGAGCCTAGGGGACAGACTCTACGAGCAGTACTTC
cdr3_aa: CASQGSLGDRLYEQYF

j_call: TRBJ2-5
d_call: NA
clone_size: NA
v_call: TRBV7-9
cdr3_nt: TGTGCCAGCTCCGGGGAGACCCAGTACTTC
cdr3_aa: CASSGETQYF

j_call: TRBJ2-5
d_call: TRBD2
clone_size: NA
v_call: TRBV6-2/TRBV6-3
cdr3_nt: TGTGCCAGCAGTTCCTCCGGCGGGGGGTTTTATCAAGAGACCCAGTACTTC
cdr3_aa: CASSSSGGGFYQETQYF

j_call: TRBJ1-3
d_call: TRBD1
clone_size: NA
v_call: TRBV3-1/TRBV3-2
cdr3_nt: TGTGCCAGCAGCCGACCGACAGGGAGATCTGGAAACACCATATATTTT
cdr3_aa: CASSRPTGRSGNTIYF

j_call: TRBJ2-1
d_call: TRBD2
clone_size: NA
v_call: TRBV7-9
cdr3_nt: TGTGCCAGCAGCACCCAGCGGGGGGGCCTGGATGAGCAGTTCTTC
cdr3_aa: CASSTQRGGLDEQFF

j_call: TRBJ2-5
d_call: TRBD2
clone_size: NA
v_call: TRBV4-1
cdr3_nt: TGCGCCAGCAGCCAACGGACTAGCGGGGGCCAAGAGACCCAGTACTTC
cdr3_aa: CASSQRTSGGQETQYF

j_call: TRBJ2-7
d_call: TRBD2
clone_size: NA
v_call: TRBV5-6
cdr3_nt: TGTGCCAGCAGCTCCTTAGCGGGACTACCCTACGAGCAGTACTTC
cdr3_aa: CASSSLAGLPYEQYF

j_call: TRBJ2-1
d_call: TRBD2
clone_size: NA
v_call: TRBV7-9
cdr3_nt: TGTGCCAGCGCAACGACTAGCGGATACAATGAGCAGTTCTTC
cdr3_aa: CASATTSGYNEQFF

j_call: TRBJ2-5
d_call: TRBD2
clone_size: NA
v_call: TRBV28
cdr3_nt: TGTGCCAGCAGTTTCCCGACTAGCGGGGAGGAGACCCAGTACTTC
cdr3_aa: CASSFPTSGEETQYF

j_call: TRBJ2-3
d_call: TRBD1
clone_size: NA
v_call: TRBV6-5
cdr3_nt: TGTGCCAGCAGGAGACAGGGGGGTTCCACAGATACGCAGTATTTT
cdr3_aa: CASRRQGGSTDTQYF

j_call: TRBJ1-4
d_call: NA
clone_size: NA
v_call: TRBV4-3
cdr3_nt: TGCGCCAGCAGCCAAGGGGGGCCCGGTTTTGAAAAACTGTTTTTT
cdr3_aa: CASSQGGPGFEKLFF

j_call: TRBJ1-1
d_call: TRBD1
clone_size: NA
v_call: TRBV7-2
cdr3_nt: TGTGCCAGCAGTCATGACAGGGGGAACACTGAAGCTTTCTTT
cdr3_aa: CASSHDRGNTEAFF

j_call: TRBJ1-1
d_call: NA
clone_size: NA
v_call: TRBV28
cdr3_nt: TGTGCCAGCACTCCGCGGGGAGACACTGAAGCTTTCTTT
cdr3_aa: CASTPRGDTEAFF

j_call: TRBJ1-1
d_call: NA
clone_size: once
v_call: TRBV6-5
cdr3_nt: TGTGCCAGCACCACCCGGGGTACTGGGGACACTGAAGCTTTCTTT
cdr3_aa: CASTTRGTGDTEAFF

j_call: TRBJ2-3
d_call: TRBD2
clone_size: NA
v_call: TRBV19
cdr3_nt: TGTGCCAGTAGTCCTCGACTAGCGGGCACAGATACGCAGTATTTT
cdr3_aa: CASSPRLAGTDTQYF

j_call: TRBJ2-5
d_call: TRBD2
clone_size: NA
v_call: TRBV6-2/TRBV6-3
cdr3_nt: TGTGCCAGCAGTTACTCAGCACTAGCGGGGGGGCTTGGAGAGACCCAGTACTTC
cdr3_aa: CASSYSALAGGLGETQYF

j_call: TRBJ1-5
d_call: NA
clone_size: NA
v_call: TRBV6-5
cdr3_nt: TGTGCCGGGCGGAGGGCCAATCAGCCCCAGCATTTT
cdr3_aa: CAGRRANQPQHF

j_call: TRBJ2-7
d_call: TRBD2
clone_size: NA
v_call: TRBV3-1/TRBV3-2
cdr3_nt: TGTGCCAGCAGCCAAGATTTTTTGTTGTTACTAGCGGCCGAGCAGTACTTC
cdr3_aa: CASSQDFLLLLAAEQYF

j_call: TRBJ1-1
d_call: TRBD1
clone_size: NA
v_call: TRBV3-1/TRBV3-2
cdr3_nt: TGTGCCAGCAGCCAAGCAGGGGGCTACACTGAAGCTTTCTTT
cdr3_aa: CASSQAGGYTEAFF

j_call: TRBJ2-3
d_call: TRBD2
clone_size: NA
v_call: TRBV7-2
cdr3_nt: TGTGCCAGCAGCGACGGACTAGCGCTTGATACGCAGTATTTT
cdr3_aa: CASSDGLALDTQYF

j_call: TRBJ2-1
d_call: TRBD2
clone_size: NA
v_call: TRBV5-1
cdr3_nt: TGCGCCAGCAGCTTGGCCCAGGTAGCGGGGGGGCTGAATGAGCAGTTCTTC
cdr3_aa: CASSLAQVAGGLNEQFF